This T cell receptor beta chain was obtained from a study of shared clonotypes between healthy human individuals. Germline CDR1 and CDR2: SQVTM and ANQGSEA. The CDR3 is 14 amino acids. Germline trimming cut 3 bases from V and 5 bases from J; bases unmatched to any gene: 6. The donor cohort consisted entirely of Caucasian adults residing in Nashville, Tennessee. CD4+ cells were split into CD45RA+ naive and CD45RA-negative memory subsets. Measured with immunoSEQ multiplex PCR; TCRdb has only the in-frame clones, and not every one. The table records approximately 240,000 clones, approximately 65% of them present only once. This clone was picked up a small number of times. The antigen is unknown. This sample includes further DNA sequences coding for the same CDR3. Study findings and constraints: Non-shared clonotypes had lower generation probabilities than those shared by all four donors.

The chain employs TRBV29-1 and TRBJ2-3; 9 bases agree with TRBD2. Sequences were obtained from memory CD4+ T cells sorted from blood. The sample's subset: CD45RA-negative fraction. The clonotype comes from a man aged 25-45 years in good health. The CDR3 spells CSVEGGRGVDTQYF. The DNA of the CDR3 is TGCAGCGTTGAGGGCGGGAGGGGTGTAGATACGCAGTATTTT.